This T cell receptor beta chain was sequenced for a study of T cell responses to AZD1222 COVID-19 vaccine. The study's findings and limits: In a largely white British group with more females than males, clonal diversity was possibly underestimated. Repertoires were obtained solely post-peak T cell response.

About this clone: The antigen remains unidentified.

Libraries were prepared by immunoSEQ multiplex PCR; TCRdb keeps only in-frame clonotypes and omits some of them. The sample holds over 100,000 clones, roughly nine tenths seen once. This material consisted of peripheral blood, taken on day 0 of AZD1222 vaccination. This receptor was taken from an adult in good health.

Written as DNA, the CDR3 is TGTGCCAGCAGTTACTCTAGCACAGATACGCAGTATTTT. This translates into CASSYSSTDTQYF. The chain combines TRBV6-2 or TRBV6-3 with TRBJ2-3; D is undetermined. The V gene's germline CDR1 is MNHEY and CDR2 SVGEGT. The length of the CDR3 is 13 residues. The V gene lost 0 bases and the J gene lost 0 bases, with 1 base spanning the gap.